This is a list of T cell receptor beta chains from one sample in a study of blood T cell repertoires in COVID-19. TCRdb's table, derived via immunoSEQ multiplex PCR, lists solely in-frame clones and lacks some. The data contain a few hundred thousand clones, 75% to 90% of them seen just once; the ten biggest clones take up 0.9% to 1.1%. Sequenced material: PBMCs or T cells enriched from blood (not recorded which). The receptors here all came from a man aged 18 to 29 who had recovered from COVID-19. Each CDR3 is given with its conserved first and last residue. A D gene is named only where the DNA matches it firmly. Not every row has a clone size; where given, it reads once, few, many or a size class.

clone_size | j_call | d_call | v_call | cdr3_nt | cdr3_aa
. | TRBJ2-5 | . | TRBV19 | TGTGCCAGTAGTAATGGACTACGGGAGACCCAGTACTTC | CASSNGLRETQYF
. | TRBJ1-3 | . | TRBV5-4 | TGTGCCAGCAGCTTAGACAGCCTCTCTGGAAACACCATATATTTT | CASSLDSLSGNTIYF
. | TRBJ2-7 | TRBD1 | TRBV27 | TGTGCCAGCAGTATCCGGGACAGGGACTCCTACGAGCAGTACTTC | CASSIRDRDSYEQYF
. | TRBJ1-5 | TRBD1 | TRBV15 | TGTGCCACCAGCAGAGCAGGGGGCATTCAGCCCCAGCATTTT | CATSRAGGIQPQHF
. | TRBJ2-2 | TRBD2 | TRBV28 | TGTGCCAGCAGTTCCATCGGGACTAGCGGGAGGGCTCGTGGCGGGGAGCTGTTTTTT | CASSSIGTSGRARGGELFF
. | TRBJ2-3 | . | TRBV6-1 | TGTGCCAGCAGTGAATCGCGGGCGGATACGCAGTATTTT | CASSESRADTQYF
. | TRBJ2-3 | TRBD2 | TRBV3-1/TRBV3-2 | TGTGCCAGCGGGCCTAGCGGGAGCACAGATACGCAGTATTTT | CASGPSGSTDTQYF
. | TRBJ1-1 | TRBD1 | TRBV5-1 | TGCGCCAGCAGCTTGGCCAGGGACAGGGTTCGGGACACTGAAGCTTTCTTT | CASSLARDRVRDTEAFF
. | TRBJ1-2 | TRBD1 | TRBV3-1/TRBV3-2 | TGTGCCAGCAAGCCACGACAGGGTAGCTATGGCTACACCTTC | CASKPRQGSYGYTF
. | TRBJ2-1 | . | TRBV5-1 | TGCGCCAGCAGCTTCTCAGCGGGCTGGTACAATGAGCAGTTCTTC | CASSFSAGWYNEQFF
. | TRBJ1-1 | . | TRBV20-1 | TGCAGTGCTAGTCTGAGCGGGACTGAAGCTTTCTTT | CSASLSGTEAFF
. | TRBJ1-1 | . | TRBV7-9 | TGTGCCAGCAGCTTAAGAGACACCAGGGCTTTCTTT | CASSLRDTRAFF
. | TRBJ2-5 | . | TRBV6-4 | TGTGCCAGCAGTCATGAGACCCAGTACTTC | CASSHETQYF
. | TRBJ2-1 | TRBD2 | TRBV7-9 | TGTGCCAGCAGCAGCCCTAGGCGGCTAGCGGGGGGGGCCAGCCCACTCCGCTCCTACAATGAGCAGTTCTTC | CASSSPRRLAGGASPLRSYNEQFF
. | TRBJ1-4 | . | TRBV28 | TGTGCAACAGGCAGATCTAATGAAAAACTGTTTTTT | CATGRSNEKLFF
. | TRBJ2-3 | TRBD2 | TRBV6-5 | TGTGCCAGCAGTCTCCCGGGACTAGCCGCAGATACGCAGTATTTT | CASSLPGLAADTQYF
. | TRBJ2-6 | . | TRBV19 | TGTGCCAGTAGTGGAGAGACAGACAACTCTGGGGCCAACGTCCTGACTTTC | CASSGETDNSGANVLTF
. | TRBJ2-2 | TRBD1 | TRBV6-1 | TGTGCCAGCAGTGAGGGGACAGGGCGCACCGGGGAGCTGTTTTTT | CASSEGTGRTGELFF
. | TRBJ2-7 | . | TRBV2 | TGTGCCAGCCTGGCGGAGGGGAGCTCCTACGAGCAGTACTTC | CASLAEGSSYEQYF
. | TRBJ2-1 | TRBD1 | TRBV7-9 | TGTGCCAGCAGCTTCCAGGGGGCTCAAGGGGAGCAGTTCTTC | CASSFQGAQGEQFF
. | TRBJ1-1 | . | TRBV4-3 | TGCGCCAGCAGCCAAGAGGGCCGGTCGGTTGCTGAAGCTTTCTTT | CASSQEGRSVAEAFF
. | TRBJ1-4 | . | TRBV4-1 | TGCGCCAGCAGCCAAGATCGGGGGGCAGGTGAAAAATTGTTTTTT | CASSQDRGAGEKLFF
. | TRBJ1-2 | TRBD1 | TRBV5-4 | TGTGCCAGCAGCCGAGGCCAGGACAGGGGATTCGGCTACACCTTC | CASSRGQDRGFGYTF
. | TRBJ2-7 | . | TRBV30 | TGTGCCTGGAGTGTACTAGACGGGTCCTCCTACGAGCAGTACTTC | CAWSVLDGSSYEQYF
. | TRBJ2-5 | . | TRBV2 | TGTGCCAGCAGACGGAGTGCGGGGGAGACCCAGTACTTC | CASRRSAGETQYF
. | TRBJ1-2 | . | TRBV27 | TGTGCCAGCAGTCGGGAGCGGACTAACTATGGCTACACCTTC | CASSRERTNYGYTF
. | TRBJ2-2 | . | TRBV7-8 | TGTGCCAGCAGCCTAGAACAGGAACGGGAGCTGTTTTTT | CASSLEQERELFF
. | TRBJ1-5 | . | TRBV15 | TGTGCCACCAGCAGAGATCCGTTGGGGGGTCAGCCCCAGCATTTT | CATSRDPLGGQPQHF
. | TRBJ2-5 | TRBD1 | TRBV11-2 | TGTGCCAGCAGCTTTACAGGGGATGAGACCCAGTACTTC | CASSFTGDETQYF
once | TRBJ2-1 | . | TRBV11-2 | TGTGCCAGCACCCCTATCCGAGGGGGAAACAATGAGCAGTTCTTC | CASTPIRGGNNEQFF
. | TRBJ2-2 | TRBD1 | TRBV19 | TGTGCCAGTAGGCTAACCGGGACAGCGAACACCGGGGAGCTGTTTTTT | CASRLTGTANTGELFF
. | TRBJ1-1 | . | TRBV19 | TGTGCCAGTAGTATCGGCGGTCCGAACACTGAAGCTTTCTTT | CASSIGGPNTEAFF
. | TRBJ2-7 | . | TRBV9 | TGTGCCAGCAGCCCCGAGGGGGAGCCCGCCTACGAGCAGTACTTC | CASSPEGEPAYEQYF
. | TRBJ1-1 | . | TRBV27 | TGTGCCAGCAGTTTCGGGGGGTCCGGGGTGAACACTGAAGCTTTCTTT | CASSFGGSGVNTEAFF
. | TRBJ1-3 | . | TRBV27 | TGTGCCAGCAGTCCCGGGACATCTAACACCATATATTTT | CASSPGTSNTIYF
. | TRBJ2-1 | . | TRBV28 | TGTGCCAGCAGTTTGAGGGACACCCAAGTCTTC | CASSLRDTQVF
. | TRBJ2-2 | . | TRBV5-4 | TGTGCCAGCAGCCTTGGGACAACGAACACCGGGGAGCTGTTTTTT | CASSLGTTNTGELFF
once | TRBJ2-7 | . | TRBV7-2 | TGTGCCAGCAGCCCAATAAGCGGAGCCGGCGAGCAGTACTTC | CASSPISGAGEQYF
. | TRBJ2-1 | . | TRBV19 | TGTGCCAGTAGCACGCAAAGGGGTGAGCAGTTCTTC | CASSTQRGEQFF
. | TRBJ2-2 | TRBD1 | TRBV5-1 | TGCGCCAGCAGCCCGGGCGGACAGGGATTGAACACCGGGGAGCTGTTTTTT | CASSPGGQGLNTGELFF
. | TRBJ2-1 | TRBD1 | TRBV27 | TGTGCCAGCAGTTACGGACAGGGGCGTTACAATGAGCAGTTCTTC | CASSYGQGRYNEQFF
. | TRBJ2-7 | TRBD2 | TRBV7-9 | TGTGCCAGCAGCTTAGAGGCGGGAGTCGAGCAGTACTTC | CASSLEAGVEQYF
. | TRBJ2-1 | TRBD2 | TRBV24-1 | TGTGCCACCAGTGATGATTCGGACACGGGGGGCTACAATGAGCAGTTCTTC | CATSDDSDTGGYNEQFF
. | TRBJ2-1 | TRBD2 | TRBV7-3 | TGTGCCAGCAGCAGGACTAGCGGGCCTAATGAGCAGTTCTTC | CASSRTSGPNEQFF
. | TRBJ2-7 | TRBD2 | TRBV5-6 | TGTGCCAGCAGCTTGCATGGCATTAGCGGGATGGGCTACGAGCAGTACTTC | CASSLHGISGMGYEQYF
. | TRBJ2-3 | . | TRBV11-3 | TGTGCCAGCAGCTCAACAGGGTTAGCAGATACGCAGTATTTT | CASSSTGLADTQYF
. | TRBJ2-7 | TRBD1 | TRBV7-3 | TGTGCCAGCAGCTCATGGGACAGGGGTGATTACGAGCAGTACTTC | CASSSWDRGDYEQYF